The T cell receptor (beta chain) described here comes from a study of T cell responses to AZD1222 COVID-19 vaccine. Study context: Second-dose groups at about 4 or about 12 weeks were pooled. General study points: Unmutated variant regions are reportedly targeted by nearly half of spike-specific TCRs. Mostly white British, mostly female donors; authors suggested clonal diversity may be underestimated. Spike as a whole was targeted by vaccine-associated CD4 TCRs, dominant at 160-218 and 743-854.

Data came from immunoSEQ multiplex PCR; TCRdb stores just in-frame clones and leaves some out. The table records around 63,000 clones, 85% to 90% of them present only once. Regarding this clone: The antigen is unknown.

This TCR was recovered from an adult in good health. The starting material was peripheral blood, obtained on day 0 of AZD1222 vaccination.

CDR3 nucleotide sequence: TGTGCCATCAGTGATCCAGGGATGTCAGCTGAAGCTTTCTTT. Translated, it gives CAISDPGMSAEAFF. This chain links TRBV10-3 with TRBJ1-1; D might be TRBD1 (5 bases). CDR3 size: 14 residues. Trimming cost V 3 bases and J 6 bases, with 14 bases left between them. The V gene's germline CDR1 is ENHRY and CDR2 SYGVKD.